There are a few counts of the clone carrying this T cell receptor (beta chain). Its antigen is not known. These data come from a study of T-cell reconstitution after alpha-beta-depleted transplantation in children. Study outcomes and limitations: Several patients had high TCRbeta diversity at day 60; it came from surviving recipient T cells and thymic progenitors. The main origin of T-cell counts and diversity one year after transplant was newly produced T cells. Alpha-beta T cells present about two months after transplant were reported to originate from several hundred expanded graft clones.

The CDR3 runs to 16 residues. V shed 0 bases and J 4 bases; nucleotides not matched to a gene: 7. Germline V gene sequence: CDR1 LGHNA, CDR2 YSLEER. Preparation of the TCRbeta library involved a method that used unique molecular identifiers. TCRdb passed the PCR reads through MiXCR, listing each CDR3 protein once. In the table there are 500,000 to 650,000 distinct CDR3 sequences, about an eighth of which are singletons. The sample in question was PBMCs, mostly from graft donor cells, obtained 360 days after TCRalphabeta/CD19-depleted stem cell transplant. The origin of this receptor is a male patient between 5 and 17 years old who had a stem cell transplant for acute myeloid leukemia, so the T cells may come from the graft donor. This chain links TRBV4-3 with TRBJ2-3; 7 positions agree with TRBD2. The CDR3 loop reads CASSQEAGFGPDTQYF. The CDR3 DNA reads as TGCGCCAGCAGCCAAGAAGCGGGATTTGGCCCAGATACGCAGTATTTT.